This T cell receptor (beta chain) was recorded in a study of regulatory T cells in long-lasting Graves disease (dated by TCRdb to about 2021). General notes on the study: Newly diagnosed Graves' disease patients had taken antithyroid drugs for less than 3 months. This study used TCR sequencing and RNA sequencing of peripheral blood to compare persistent Graves' disease patients against newly diagnosed Graves' disease patients. The study took place in China and was registered as a clinical trial. A total of roughly 33 samples were covered by TCR sequencing, comprising some 13 persistent and around 20 newly diagnosed Graves' disease patients.

What the time point label conveys for this sample: newly diagnosed GD, antithyroid drugs for less than 3 months. For both TCR sequencing and RNA sequencing, RNA was extracted from PBMCs using TRIzol. The diagnosis of Graves' disease was made according to American Thyroid Association guidelines. Recruitment of patients was carried out at an endocrinology department in Xi'an, China. From each patient, around 9.3 milliliters of peripheral blood was collected into an EDTA anticoagulant tube. PBMCs were isolated by Ficoll Paque Plus density gradient separation without further T cell sorting. An Agilent 2100 Bioanalyzer and agarose gel were used to check RNA quality, and a NanoDrop 2000 was used to measure RNA concentration. As encoded in the germline V gene (reference sequence), CDR1 is LNHDA while CDR2 is SQIVND. Cut back by 7 bases and 0 bases, the V and J ends lie 17 bases apart. Its CDR3 holds 16 amino acids, cysteine through phenylalanine. Kept here is only the CDR3 DNA, which spans 48 bases and is read in frame from base 1.

The paper as a whole reports these results and caveats: The authors acknowledged the small sample size as a limitation that may reduce accuracy. Patients with persistent disease shared more public clonotypes (around 3,000) than newly diagnosed patients did (nearly 1,000). TRBV28, TRBJ1-2 and TRBJ2-5 were preferentially used in persistent disease, while TRBV20-1 and TRBJ2-1 were favored in newly diagnosed disease. Lower TCR Shannon entropy and fewer highly expanded clones were observed in persistent Graves' disease patients than in newly diagnosed patients, which suggested clonal expansion. The study examined only peripheral blood because the primary lesion, thyroid tissue, could not be accessed. Sequencing and analysis were restricted to the TCR beta chain.

This clonotype was counted a few times. This clone's antigen is unknown. No qualities accompany the bases; no much larger clone lies one base away. The library came from multiplex PCR. TCRdb lists the instrument as Illumina HiSeq 4000. iRepertoire HTBI primers and Arm-PCR amplification of CDR3 regions were used to construct TCR beta libraries. Before sequencing, the PCR products underwent gel purification. The study's own analysis went as follows. Gene usage analysis of CDR3 amino acid clonotypes used the roughly 60 TRBV and approximately 13 TRBJ segments found across samples. COPE and FqMerger were used to merge filtered high-quality paired reads into contigs. Contigs were aligned with BLAST to IMGT TRBV, TRBD and TRBJ reference genes, and CDR3 was defined per IMGT. Any clonotype with a frequency above 0.1% was classified as a highly expanded clone. Shannon entropy served as the measure of repertoire diversity, while the Gini coefficient captured V-J evenness. A clonotype was considered public if more than one individual shared it. In-frame beta chains were kept once TCRdb had trimmed the public reads at Q25 with fastp and called clones with MiXCR. A single entry per CDR3 protein holds the most common genes and DNA from its merged rows. None of the V and J calls come from the authors' own analysis; TCRdb made them. Across this sample there are around 250,000 distinct CDR3 sequences, with around 19% seen only once. In total, the top ten clones hold 14% of the sample.

The same data also contributed to another study, on T cells in Graves' hyperthyroidism and ophthalmopathy. As the second publication notes: Stable Graves' hyperthyroidism was defined as the absence of progression to ophthalmopathy over 18 months of follow-up. Hyperthyroidism patients were newly diagnosed, had a disease duration of under 2 months, and were aged 18 to 65 years. The study excluded patients with uncontrolled infections, other autoimmune diseases, pregnancy or lactation. Diagnoses relied on clinical symptoms, serum thyroxine and TRAb, thyroid ultrasound and orbital computed tomography. The TCR CDR3 was subjected to a first round of RT-PCR using the HTBI primer set and the Qiagen OneStep RT-PCR kit. Most expanded thyroid clonotypes (frequency above 0.001) were also detected in blood, a finding suggesting that blood repertoires may reflect thyroid immune responses. A 13 V-J signature model separated ophthalmopathy from stable hyperthyroidism, with about 88% sensitivity and 81.08% specificity in cross-validation and 80%/75% in testing. In validation, progression to ophthalmopathy was predicted by the model with around 71% sensitivity and 72.22% specificity, a median of approximately 7.1 months before onset. To identify TCR V-J signatures that set the groups apart, the researchers used a discovery cohort of 95 to 100 patients, made up of 40 to 45 with Graves' ophthalmopathy and 57 with stable Graves' hyperthyroidism. An independent validation cohort of 18 to 20 hyperthyroidism patients and 15 or so patients who later progressed to ophthalmopathy tested prospective prediction of ophthalmopathy. The 95 to 100 discovery patients were randomly divided into training and test sets at a 7:3 ratio. The study also compared thyroid tissue and blood T-cell repertoires from a handful of Graves' hyperthyroidism patients. Following sampling, methimazole starting at 30 mg daily was given to hyperthyroidism patients, and high-dose intravenous methylprednisolone was given to ophthalmopathy patients. Libraries were constructed in a second round of multiplex PCR, after which size selection and purification were performed. Paired-end sequencing of the libraries was performed with 100 bp reads on an Illumina HiSeq2000. Raw data were processed with SOAPnuke, discarding reads with adapters, uncalled bases, mean Phred below 15, or no exact constant-primer or identifier match. COPE v1.2.5 was used to merge high-quality paired reads, and clonotypes were defined as unique nucleotide sequences. MiTCR v1.1 was used to align the clonotypes against IMGT TRBV, TRBD and TRBJ reference segments. The analysis was restricted to V-J combinations with a frequency above 0.0001, which together covered just over 98% of the repertoires. The TCS score was defined as F50 (clonal expansion) divided by E x V (chaos), with BLOSUM62-based TCRdist calculated between CDR3 peptides within each V-J. Welch's t-statistics and random forest reduced several hundred V-J features to roughly 13, which were used in a naive Bayes classifier (R e1071). Sample size was not statistically predetermined, and blinding of investigators to group allocation was not performed. The paper describes TCR Vbeta CDR3 sequencing of 140 or so peripheral blood samples, made up of 40 to 45 ophthalmopathy patients, more than 70 hyperthyroidism patients and around 17 progressor patients.

This sample comprised peripheral blood mononuclear cells (PBMCs), obtained at new diagnosis, from a patient treated with antithyroid drugs. The receptor's source is a woman between 25 and 40 years old with Graves disease. Donor details come from another sample of the same person, matched by shared clones. The V and J genes are TRBV19 and TRBJ2-3; no D gene can be assigned with confidence. The nucleotide sequence reads as follows: TGTGCCAGTAAGGCCAACTCCGGAATTAGCACAGATACGCAGTATTTT. The translation is CASKANSGISTDTQYF.